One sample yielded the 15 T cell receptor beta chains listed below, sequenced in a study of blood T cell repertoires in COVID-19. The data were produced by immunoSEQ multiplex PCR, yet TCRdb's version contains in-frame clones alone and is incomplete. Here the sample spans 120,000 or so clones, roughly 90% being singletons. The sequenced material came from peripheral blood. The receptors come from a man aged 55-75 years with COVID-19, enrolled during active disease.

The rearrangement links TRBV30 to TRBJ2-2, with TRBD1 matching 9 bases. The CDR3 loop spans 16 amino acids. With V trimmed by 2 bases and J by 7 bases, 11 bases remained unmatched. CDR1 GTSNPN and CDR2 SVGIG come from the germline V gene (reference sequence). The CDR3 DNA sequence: TGTGCCTGGAGTTTCAGGACAGGGGATGTTGGCGGGGAGCTGTTTTTT. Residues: CAWSFRTGDVGGELFF.

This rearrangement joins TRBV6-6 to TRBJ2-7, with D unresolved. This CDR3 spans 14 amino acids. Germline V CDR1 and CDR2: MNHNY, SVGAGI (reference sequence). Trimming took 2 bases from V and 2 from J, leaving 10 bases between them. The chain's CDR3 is CASSYQTDAYEQYF. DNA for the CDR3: TGTGCCAGCAGTTACCAGACTGATGCCTACGAGCAGTACTTC.

CDR3 protein: CASSLAPQGFIGYTF. CDR3 bases: TGTGCCAGCAGCTTAGCGCCACAGGGGTTCATTGGCTACACCTTC. The chain uses TRBV7-2 and TRBJ1-2; 7 bases fit TRBD1. V trimming: 0 bases; J trimming: 7 bases; junction bases outside the gene matches: 8. Germline V gene sequence: CDR1 SGHTA, CDR2 FQGNSA. This CDR3 has 15 amino acids.

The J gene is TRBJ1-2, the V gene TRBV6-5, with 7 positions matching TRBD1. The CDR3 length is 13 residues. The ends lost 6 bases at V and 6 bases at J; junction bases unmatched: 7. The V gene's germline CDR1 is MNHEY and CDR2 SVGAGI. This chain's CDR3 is CASRDRRADGYTF. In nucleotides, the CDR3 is TGTGCCAGCAGGGACAGGAGGGCCGATGGCTACACCTTC.

This CDR3 reads CASSSRLAGIYEQYF. CDR3 coding DNA: TGTGCCAGCAGTTCCCGACTAGCGGGAATCTACGAGCAGTACTTC. V is TRBV6-4 and J is TRBJ2-7; 11 bases line up with TRBD2. The V segment lost 5 bases and the J segment 3 bases; nucleotides outside the gene matches: 6. Per germline, CDR1 MRHNA and CDR2 SNTAGT. CDR3 length equals 15 residues.

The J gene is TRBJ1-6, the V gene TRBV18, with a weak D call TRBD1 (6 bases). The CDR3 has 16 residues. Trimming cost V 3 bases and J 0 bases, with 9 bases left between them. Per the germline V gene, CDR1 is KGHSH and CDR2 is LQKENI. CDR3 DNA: TGTGCCAGCTCACCCAGGACAGTCTCCTATAATTCACCCCTCCACTTT. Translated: CASSPRTVSYNSPLHF.

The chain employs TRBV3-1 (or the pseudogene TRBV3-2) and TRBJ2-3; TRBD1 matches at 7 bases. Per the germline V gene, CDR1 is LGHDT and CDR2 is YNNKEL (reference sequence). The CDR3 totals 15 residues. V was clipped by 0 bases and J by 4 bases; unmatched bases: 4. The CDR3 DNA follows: TGTGCCAGCAGCCAAGATAGAGGGGGCGCAGATACGCAGTATTTT. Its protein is CASSQDRGGADTQYF.

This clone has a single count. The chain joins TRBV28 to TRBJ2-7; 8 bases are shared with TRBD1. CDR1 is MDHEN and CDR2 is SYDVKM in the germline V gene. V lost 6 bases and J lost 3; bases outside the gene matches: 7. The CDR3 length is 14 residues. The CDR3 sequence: CASSFGTGNYEQYF. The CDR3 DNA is TGTGCCAGCAGCTTTGGGACAGGTAACTACGAGCAGTACTTC.

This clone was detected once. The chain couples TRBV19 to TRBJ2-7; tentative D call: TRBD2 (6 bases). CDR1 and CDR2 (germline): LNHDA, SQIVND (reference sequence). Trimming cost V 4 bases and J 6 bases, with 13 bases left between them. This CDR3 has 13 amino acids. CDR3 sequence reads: CASSTGLLSEQYF. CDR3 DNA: TGTGCCAGTAGTACGGGACTTCTCAGCGAGCAGTACTTC.

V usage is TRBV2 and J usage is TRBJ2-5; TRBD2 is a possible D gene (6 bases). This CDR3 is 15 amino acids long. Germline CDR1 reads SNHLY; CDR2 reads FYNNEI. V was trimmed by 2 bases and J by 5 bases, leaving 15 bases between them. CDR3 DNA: TGTGCCAGCAGTGAATCGGAGGGCCTGGGGGAGACCCAGTACTTC. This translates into CASSESEGLGETQYF.

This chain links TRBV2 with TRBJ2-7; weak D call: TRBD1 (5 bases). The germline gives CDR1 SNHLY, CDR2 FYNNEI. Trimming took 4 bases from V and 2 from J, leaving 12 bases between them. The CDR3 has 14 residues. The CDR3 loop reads CASSARQLPYEQYF. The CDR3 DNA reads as TGTGCCAGCAGTGCCCGACAGCTTCCCTACGAGCAGTACTTC.

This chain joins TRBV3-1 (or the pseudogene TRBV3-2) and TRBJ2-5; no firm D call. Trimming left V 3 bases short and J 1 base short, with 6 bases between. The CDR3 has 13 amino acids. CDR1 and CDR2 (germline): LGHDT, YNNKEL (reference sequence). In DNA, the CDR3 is TGTGCCAGCAGCCAGACTTTCCAAGAGACCCAGTACTTC. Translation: CASSQTFQETQYF.

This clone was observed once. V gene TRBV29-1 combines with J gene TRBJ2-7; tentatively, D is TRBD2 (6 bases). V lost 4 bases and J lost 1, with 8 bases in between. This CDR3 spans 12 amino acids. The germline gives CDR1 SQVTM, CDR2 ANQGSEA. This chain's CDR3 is CSVVTRSYEQYF. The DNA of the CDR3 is TGCAGCGTTGTGACTAGGTCCTACGAGCAGTACTTC.

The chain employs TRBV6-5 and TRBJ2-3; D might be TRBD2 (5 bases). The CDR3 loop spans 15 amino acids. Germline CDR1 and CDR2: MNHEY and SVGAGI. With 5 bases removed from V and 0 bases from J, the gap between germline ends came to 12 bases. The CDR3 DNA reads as TGTGCCAGCAGTCGGAGTGGAGGTAGCACAGATACGCAGTATTTT. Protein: CASSRSGGSTDTQYF.

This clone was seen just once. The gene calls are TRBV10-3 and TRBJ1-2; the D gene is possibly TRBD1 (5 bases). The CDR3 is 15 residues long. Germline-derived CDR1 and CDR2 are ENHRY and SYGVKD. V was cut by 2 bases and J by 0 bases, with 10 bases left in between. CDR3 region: CAISEKAGPNYGYTF. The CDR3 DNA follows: TGTGCCATCAGTGAGAAGGCAGGGCCTAACTATGGCTACACCTTC.